One and the same sample provided the 23 T cell receptor beta chains below, sequenced in a study of tumour-infiltrating T cells in Burkitt lymphoma. Generated by immunoSEQ multiplex PCR, the TCRdb table keeps only in-frame clones and is missing some. The repertoire holds 5,000 to 6,500 clones, with 9.5% to 13% as singletons. The sequenced sample consisted of tumor tissue. The receptors stem from a human donor with diffuse large B-cell lymphoma.

The chain couples TRBV6-6 to TRBJ2-5; D not resolved. V was cut by 6 bases and J by 2 bases, with 13 bases left in between. The CDR3 consists of 14 residues. Germline values: CDR1 MNHNY, CDR2 SVGAGI (reference sequence). CDR3 sequence: CASRRVHSQETQYF. The CDR3 DNA is TGTGCCAGCAGACGGGTGCACAGTCAAGAGACCCAGTACTTC.

J is TRBJ2-7 and V is TRBV2; D is uncertain. Germline CDR1 and CDR2: SNHLY and FYNNEI. The CDR3 spans 13 residues. The germline V and J ends were trimmed by 5 bases and 4 bases, with 12 bases remaining between them. This chain's CDR3 is CASSLSVRYEQYF. Here the CDR3 DNA reads TGTGCCAGCAGTCTAAGCGTGCGGTACGAGCAGTACTTC.

The chain's CDR3 is CAWSVSTANQPQHF. CDR3 bases: TGTGCCTGGAGTGTATCGACAGCCAATCAGCCCCAGCATTTT. This chain uses TRBV30 with TRBJ1-5; D perhaps matches TRBD1 (5 bases). Germline V lookup: CDR1 GTSNPN, CDR2 SVGIG (reference sequence). V was cut by 0 bases and J by 3 bases, with 9 bases left in between. This CDR3 comprises 14 residues.

The V call is TRBV5-1, the J call TRBJ1-6; no reliable D call. The CDR3 covers 15 residues. CDR1 and CDR2 from the germline V gene are SGHRS and YFSETQ. V was shortened by 3 bases and J by 2 bases, with 9 bases between the two germline ends. The DNA for the CDR3 is TGCGCCAGCAGCTACGCCCAAGCCTATAATTCACCCCTCCACTTT. Amino acids: CASSYAQAYNSPLHF.

This clone occurred a few times. Its ends do not fully match the called genes, so a read error is possible. The rearrangement links TRBV5-4 to TRBJ2-1, with 10 bases lining up with TRBD2. Looked up from germline, CDR1 is SGHNT and CDR2 is YYREEE (reference sequence). CDR3 length: 15 amino acids. The CDR3 DNA is TGTGCCAGCAGCTTGGCTGGTAGCGGGGGGCGTGTTTTACTCTTC. Protein product: CASSLAGSGGRVLLF. Full variable domain (missing parts from reference TRBV5-4 and TRBJ2-1): ETGVTQSPTHLIKTRGQQVTLRCSSQSGHNTVSWYQQALGQGPQFIFQYYREEENGRGNFPPRFSGLQFPNYSSELNVNALELDDSALYLCASSLAGSGGRVLLFGPGTRLTVL.

As to this clone: At one boundary the junction diverges from the germline segment, which might be a read error. V usage is TRBV5-6 and J usage is TRBJ1-5, with no clear D. Per germline, CDR1 SGHDT and CDR2 YYEEEE. This CDR3 region has 12 residues. The DNA of the CDR3 is TGTGCCAGCAGCTACAGCAATCGGCCCCAGCATTTT. Protein: CASSYSNRPQHF.

As for this clone: Since the CDR3 does not end with the conserved phenylalanine or tryptophan, this likely comes from a read error. It is unclear where the CDR3 begins or ends on the DNA, so no DNA is shown, and the CDR3 is as TCRdb lists it. The chain couples TRBV6-6 to TRBJ1-1; TRBD1 is taken as the D call from the table, unchecked against the DNA. The germline V gene encodes CDR1 MNHNY and CDR2 SVGAGI (reference sequence). The CDR3 is 14 amino acids long, termini counted. The CDR3 sequence is CASSVTSGQTAHRA.

This clone was seen a handful of times. This chain uses TRBV29-1 with TRBJ1-1; no definite D call. The V end was cut by 0 bases, the J end by 10 bases, with 9 bases between. Per germline, CDR1 SQVTM and CDR2 ANQGSEA. The length of the CDR3 is 11 residues. The CDR3 loop reads CSVEDRKGAFF. The CDR3, as DNA: TGCAGCGTTGAAGATCGTAAGGGAGCTTTCTTT. Complete variable domain (other parts from reference TRBV29-1 and TRBJ1-1): SAVISQKPSRDICQRGTSLTIQCQVDSQVTMMFWYRQQPGQSLTLIATANQGSEATYESGFVIDKFPISRPNLTFSTLTVSNMSPEDSSIYLCSVEDRKGAFFGQGTRLTVV.

This clone was detected a few times. This chain uses TRBV6-1 with TRBJ1-1; 7 bases align to TRBD1. Per germline, CDR1 MNHNS and CDR2 SASEGT. J gave up 0 bases and V 7 bases, and 5 bases lay outside the gene matches. The CDR3 runs to 14 residues. The CDR3 spells CASIQGFVNTEAFF. The CDR3 region has the DNA TGTGCCAGCATACAGGGGTTTGTGAACACTGAAGCTTTCTTT.

This clone has just a few counts. The rearrangement links TRBV6-4 to TRBJ1-4, with a weak D call TRBD1 (5 bases). The CDR3 has 13 residues. Trimming took 7 bases from V and 11 from J, leaving 17 bases between them. Germline V gene data show CDR1 as MRHNA and CDR2 as SNTAGT. The DNA for the CDR3 is TGTGCCAGCATCAATTCAGACGAGGGGAAACTGTTTTTT. Protein product: CASINSDEGKLFF.

The rearrangement links TRBV6-5 to TRBJ1-1, with 7 bases lining up with TRBD1. J gave up 10 bases and V 5 bases, and 16 bases lay outside the gene matches. Germline loops: CDR1 MNHEY, CDR2 SVGAGI. The CDR3 totals 15 residues. For the CDR3, the DNA is TGTGCCAGCAGTACTTTCTCCCGGGACAGCACACCAGCTTTCTTT. Its protein is CASSTFSRDSTPAFF.

This clone turned up a few times. The chain uses TRBV6-6 and TRBJ2-3, with TRBD2 as a possible D gene (6 bases). The CDR3 length is 16 residues. Germline loops: CDR1 MNHNY, CDR2 SVGAGI (reference sequence). The V gene lost 2 bases and the J gene lost 2 bases, with 14 bases spanning the gap. The CDR3 coding sequence is TGTGCCAGCAGTTACGCGAGGACTATAATCACAGATACGCAGTATTTT. It translates to CASSYARTIITDTQYF.

The V and J genes are TRBV4-3 and TRBJ2-7; 7 positions agree with TRBD2. CDR1 and CDR2 (germline): LGHNA, YSLEER. The V and J ends lost 3 bases and 7 bases, in that order; junction bases with no gene match: 9. The CDR3 contains 14 residues. The CDR3 loop is CASSQIFNGGEQYF. The CDR3 coding sequence is TGCGCCAGCAGCCAGATTTTTAACGGGGGGGAGCAGTACTTC.

A remark on this clone: Since the CDR3 does not end with the conserved phenylalanine or tryptophan, this likely comes from a read error. The CDR3 here is CASSYDTSGANVLTL. In DNA, the CDR3 is TGTGCCAGCAGTTACGACACATCTGGGGCCAACGTCCTGACTCTC. V gene TRBV6-5 combines with J gene TRBJ2-6; no clear D. CDR1 is MNHEY, CDR2 SVGAGI, per germline. The CDR3 runs 15 residues. Trimming shortened V by 2 bases and J by 1 base, and 6 bases separated the two germline ends.

Only a few counts were recorded for this clone. The chain carries TRBV10-3 and TRBJ1-2; D is undetermined. Germline V gene lookup returns CDR1 ENHRY and CDR2 SYGVKD. The CDR3 is 15 residues long. Trimming stripped 0 bases from V and 3 bases from J, with 11 bases between. Written as DNA, the CDR3 is TGTGCCATCAGTGAGTCTCCGGAATGGGACTATGGCTACACCTTC. Its translation is CAISESPEWDYGYTF.

The rearrangement links TRBV5-1 to TRBJ2-7; TRBD1 aligns across 7 bases. Trimming removed 8 bases from V and 0 bases from J; junction bases left unmatched: 5. In germline, CDR1 is SGHRS, CDR2 YFSETQ. The CDR3 loop spans 13 amino acids. This CDR3 is CASGTESSYEQYF. CDR3 DNA sequence: TGCGCCAGTGGGACAGAGAGCTCCTACGAGCAGTACTTC.

This clone was detected a few times. The chain employs TRBV7-2 and TRBJ2-3, with D unclear. This CDR3 contains 15 residues. The V and J ends lost 5 bases and 3 bases respectively, with 15 bases between them. Germline lookup yields CDR1 SGHTA and CDR2 FQGNSA. CDR3 nucleotide sequence: TGTGCCAGCAGCCTTACCCCGCAGGTGACAGATACGCAGTATTTT. Encoded protein: CASSLTPQVTDTQYF.

The chain employs TRBV19 and TRBJ1-6, with 8 bases matching TRBD1. The CDR3 runs to 14 residues. V lost 6 bases and J lost 9; bases outside the gene matches: 7. Looked up from germline, CDR1 is LNHDA and CDR2 is SQIVND (reference sequence). The CDR3 here is CASRDRGRFSPLHF. The CDR3 nucleotides are TGTGCCAGTAGAGACAGGGGCCGGTTTTCACCCCTCCACTTT.

This clone was observed a handful of times. The rearrangement joins TRBV27 to TRBJ1-5, with 7 nucleotides matching TRBD1. Unmatched junction bases numbered 8, after V lost 5 bases and J lost 7 bases. Looked up from germline, CDR1 is MNHEY and CDR2 is SMNVEV (reference sequence). This CDR3 has 14 residues. CDR3 residues: CASSLDRAGQPQHF. CDR3 sequence (DNA): TGTGCCAGCAGTCTCGACAGGGCGGGCCAGCCCCAGCATTTT.

This clone was seen only once. The chain carries TRBV10-2 and TRBJ1-2; 11 bases agree with TRBD1. Germline CDR1 WSHSY, CDR2 SAAADI. V gave up 2 bases and J gave up 4 bases; unmatched junction bases: 3. The CDR3 runs 15 residues. The CDR3 here is CASSEGTGGLYGYTF. The DNA for the CDR3 is TGCGCCAGCAGTGAGGGGACAGGGGGTCTCTATGGCTACACCTTC.

This clone appeared a few times. This sample includes further DNA sequences coding for the same CDR3. The V call is TRBV6-1, the J call TRBJ1-2; D gene unclear. This CDR3 region has 13 residues. Trimming stripped 3 bases from V and 1 base from J, with 6 bases between. In germline, CDR1 is MNHNS, CDR2 SASEGT. The CDR3: CASSDSVNYGYTF. The CDR3 DNA sequence: TGTGCCAGCAGTGATTCGGTTAACTATGGCTACACCTTC.

The genes are TRBV4-2 and TRBJ1-4; 11 positions match TRBD1. From germline, CDR1 is LGHNA and CDR2 YNFKEQ. The CDR3 is made up of 16 amino acids. Germline trimming cut 3 bases from V and 7 bases from J; bases unmatched to any gene: 7. The CDR3 reads CASSQRTGGGFEKLFF. The CDR3 DNA sequence: TGTGCCAGCAGCCAGCGGACAGGGGGCGGTTTTGAAAAACTGTTTTTT.

This chain uses TRBV15 with TRBJ1-4, with TRBD1 matching 7 bases. Looked up from germline, CDR1 is LNHNV and CDR2 is YYDKDF (reference sequence). V shed 4 bases and J 8 bases; nucleotides not matched to a gene: 13. The CDR3 has 16 amino acids. CDR3 residues: CATSTRIGGGYEKLFF. CDR3 nucleotide sequence: TGTGCCACCAGCACCAGAATTGGAGGGGGCTACGAAAAACTGTTTTTT. Drawing the rest from reference TRBV15 and TRBJ1-4, the complete variable domain is DAMVIQNPRYQVTQFGKPVTLSCSQTLNHNVMYWYQQKSSQAPKLLFHYYDKDFNNEADTPDNFQSRRPNTSFCFLDIRSPGLGDTAMYLCATSTRIGGGYEKLFFGSGTQLSVL.